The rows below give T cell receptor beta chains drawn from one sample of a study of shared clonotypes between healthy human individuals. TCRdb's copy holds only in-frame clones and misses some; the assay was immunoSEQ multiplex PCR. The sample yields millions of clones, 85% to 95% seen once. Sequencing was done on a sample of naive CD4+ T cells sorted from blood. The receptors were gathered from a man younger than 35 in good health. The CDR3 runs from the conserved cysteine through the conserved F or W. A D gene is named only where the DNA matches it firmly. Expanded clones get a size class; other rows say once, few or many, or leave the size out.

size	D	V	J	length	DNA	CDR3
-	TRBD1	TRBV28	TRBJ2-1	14	TGTGCCAGCAGCGGACAGGGGGCCTACAATGAGCAGTTCTTC	CASSGQGAYNEQFF
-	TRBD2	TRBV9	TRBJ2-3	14	TGTGCCATCTCTAGCGGCCCCGCCACAGATACGCAGTATTTT	CAISSGPATDTQYF
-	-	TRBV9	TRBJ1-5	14	TGTGCCAGCAGCGCCCGGGGCCAATGGGAGCCCCAGCATTTT	CASSARGQWEPQHF
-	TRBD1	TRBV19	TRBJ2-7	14	TGTGCCAGTAGCGCACCCGACAGGGGCTACGAGCAGTACTTC	CASSAPDRGYEQYF
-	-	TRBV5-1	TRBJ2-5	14	TGCGCCAGCAGCTTGGGCGGCGGGCAAGAGACCCAGTACTTC	CASSLGGGQETQYF
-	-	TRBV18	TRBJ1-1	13	TGTGCCAGCTCACCTAACATAGGCACTGAAGCTTTCTTT	CASSPNIGTEAFF
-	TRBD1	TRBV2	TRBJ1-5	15	TGTGCCAGCAGTTACCAGGGGGCTGGCAATCAGCCCCAGCATTTT	CASSYQGAGNQPQHF
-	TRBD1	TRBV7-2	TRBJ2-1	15	TGTGCCAGCAGATTGGGACAGGGACTATACAATGAGCAGTTCTTC	CASRLGQGLYNEQFF
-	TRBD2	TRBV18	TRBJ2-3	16	TGTGCCAGCTCACCACCCGCGGGAGGGGGGTCAGATACGCAGTATTTT	CASSPPAGGGSDTQYF
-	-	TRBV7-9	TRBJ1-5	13	TGTGCCAGCAGCTTTTCTATCAATCAGCCCCAGCATTTT	CASSFSINQPQHF
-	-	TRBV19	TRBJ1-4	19	TGTGCCAGTAGTACTCCGGACGGGTCACAAGGGGAGCCTTCCGAAAAACTGTTTTTT	CASSTPDGSQGEPSEKLFF
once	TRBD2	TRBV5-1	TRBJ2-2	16	TGCGCCAGCAGACCCCAAGCGGGGGGGGTTGGCGGGGAGCTGTTTTTT	CASRPQAGGVGGELFF
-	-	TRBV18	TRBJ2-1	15	TGTGCCAGCTCACCAGGAGCCGGAGCTGGCACTGAGCAGTTCTTC	CASSPGAGAGTEQFF
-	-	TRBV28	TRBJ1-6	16	TGTGCCAGCAGACCCCAACAGGGACCCAATAATTCACCCCTCCACTTT	CASRPQQGPNNSPLHF
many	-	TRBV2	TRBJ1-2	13	TGTGCCAGCAGTGAGACAGGTATCTATGGCTACACCTTC	CASSETGIYGYTF